This T cell receptor beta chain was found in a study of prognosis after radiotherapy for stage I lung cancer. About the study: Considered medically inoperable were all of the patients with non-small cell lung cancer.

Genomic DNA yielded TCR beta CDR3, amplified by two-round multiplex PCR. Individual primers that were specific to each TRBV and TRBJ gene served in first-round PCR. TCRdb fed the multiplex PCR reads into MiXCR, producing one record per CDR3 protein. Counted here are about 16,000 distinct CDR3 sequences, roughly two fifths occurring once; the ten biggest clones make up approximately 40%. Points from the study as a whole: Gene usage, both TRBV and TRBJ, reportedly differed between patients with metastases and patients without them.

This clonotype occurred many times. The antigen remains undetermined. Blood draws of around 6 milliliters of peripheral blood occurred at each of two time points. Germline V CDR1 and CDR2: SNHLY, FYNNEI. The V end was cut by 2 bases, the J end by 6 bases, with 10 bases between. The CDR3 contains 14 residues. Sample: PBMCs, taken before or after stereotactic body radiation therapy (not recorded which). This TCR was sampled from a donor aged 50 or older with non-small cell lung cancer. The J gene is TRBJ1-4, the V gene TRBV2; no definite D call. The chain's CDR3 is CASSEFGGDEKLFF. Written as DNA, the CDR3 is TGTGCCAGCAGTGAATTTGGCGGGGATGAAAAACTGTTTTTT.